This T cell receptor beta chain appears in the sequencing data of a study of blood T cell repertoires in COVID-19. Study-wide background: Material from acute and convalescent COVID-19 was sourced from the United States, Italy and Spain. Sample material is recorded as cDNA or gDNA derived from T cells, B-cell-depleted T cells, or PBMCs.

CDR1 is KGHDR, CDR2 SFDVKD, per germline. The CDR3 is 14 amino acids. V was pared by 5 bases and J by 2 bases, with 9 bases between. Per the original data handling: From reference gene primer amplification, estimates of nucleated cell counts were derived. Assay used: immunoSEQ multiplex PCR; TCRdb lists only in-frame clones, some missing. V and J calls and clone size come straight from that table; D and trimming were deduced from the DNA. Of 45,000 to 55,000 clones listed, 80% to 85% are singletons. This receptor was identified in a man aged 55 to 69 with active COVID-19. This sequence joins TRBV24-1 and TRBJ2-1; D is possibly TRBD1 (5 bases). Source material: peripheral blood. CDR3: CATSAARAYNEQFF. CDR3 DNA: TGTGCCACCAGTGCGGCCAGGGCCTACAATGAGCAGTTCTTC.